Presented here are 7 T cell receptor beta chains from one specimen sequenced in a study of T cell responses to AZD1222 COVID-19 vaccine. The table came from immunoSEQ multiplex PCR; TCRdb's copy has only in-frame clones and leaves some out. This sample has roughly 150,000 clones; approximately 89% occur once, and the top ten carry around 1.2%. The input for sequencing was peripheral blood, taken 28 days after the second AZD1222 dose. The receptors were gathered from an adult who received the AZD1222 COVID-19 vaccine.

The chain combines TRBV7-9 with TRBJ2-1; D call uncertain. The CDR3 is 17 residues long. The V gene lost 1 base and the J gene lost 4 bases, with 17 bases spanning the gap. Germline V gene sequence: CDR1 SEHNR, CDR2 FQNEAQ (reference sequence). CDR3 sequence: CASSLVGHAKNYNEQFF. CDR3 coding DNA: TGTGCCAGCAGCTTAGTAGGCCATGCGAAGAATTACAATGAGCAGTTCTTC.

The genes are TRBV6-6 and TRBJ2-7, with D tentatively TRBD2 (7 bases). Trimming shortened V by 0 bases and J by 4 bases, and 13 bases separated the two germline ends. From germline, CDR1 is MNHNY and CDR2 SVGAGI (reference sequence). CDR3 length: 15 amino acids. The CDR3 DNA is TGTGCCAGCAGTTACTCTCGGGGGGCAGGATACGAGCAGTACTTC. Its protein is CASSYSRGAGYEQYF.

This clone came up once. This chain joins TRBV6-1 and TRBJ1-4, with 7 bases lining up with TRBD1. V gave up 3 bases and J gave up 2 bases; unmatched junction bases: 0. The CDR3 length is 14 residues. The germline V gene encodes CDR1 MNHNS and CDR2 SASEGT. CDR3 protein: CASSEGQTNEKLFF. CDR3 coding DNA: TGTGCCAGCAGTGAGGGACAGACTAATGAAAAACTGTTTTTT.

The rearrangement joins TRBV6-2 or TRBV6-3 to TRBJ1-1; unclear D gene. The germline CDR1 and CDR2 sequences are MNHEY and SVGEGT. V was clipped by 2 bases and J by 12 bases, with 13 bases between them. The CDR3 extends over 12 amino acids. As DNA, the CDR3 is TGTGCCAGCAGTTACGGTCTCGGAGGGCCTTTCTTT. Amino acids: CASSYGLGGPFF.

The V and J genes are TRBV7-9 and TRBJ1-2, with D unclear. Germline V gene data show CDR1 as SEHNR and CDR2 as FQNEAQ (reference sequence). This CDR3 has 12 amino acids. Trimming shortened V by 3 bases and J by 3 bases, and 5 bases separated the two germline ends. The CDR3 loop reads CASSFTYYGYTF. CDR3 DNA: TGTGCCAGCAGCTTCACATACTATGGCTACACCTTC.

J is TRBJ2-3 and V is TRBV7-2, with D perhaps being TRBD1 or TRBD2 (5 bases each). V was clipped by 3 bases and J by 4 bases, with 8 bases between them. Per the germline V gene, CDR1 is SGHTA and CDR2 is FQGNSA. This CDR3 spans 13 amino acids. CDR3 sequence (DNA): TGTGCCAGCAGCTTGCTGGGGGCAGATACGCAGTATTTT. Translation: CASSLLGADTQYF.

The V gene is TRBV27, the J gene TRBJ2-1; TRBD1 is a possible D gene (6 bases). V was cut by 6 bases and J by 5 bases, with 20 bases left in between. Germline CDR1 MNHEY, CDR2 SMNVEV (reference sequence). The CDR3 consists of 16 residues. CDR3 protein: CASRTSGQKNHNEQFF. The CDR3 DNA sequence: TGTGCCAGCAGGACCTCAGGACAGAAGAATCACAATGAGCAGTTCTTC.